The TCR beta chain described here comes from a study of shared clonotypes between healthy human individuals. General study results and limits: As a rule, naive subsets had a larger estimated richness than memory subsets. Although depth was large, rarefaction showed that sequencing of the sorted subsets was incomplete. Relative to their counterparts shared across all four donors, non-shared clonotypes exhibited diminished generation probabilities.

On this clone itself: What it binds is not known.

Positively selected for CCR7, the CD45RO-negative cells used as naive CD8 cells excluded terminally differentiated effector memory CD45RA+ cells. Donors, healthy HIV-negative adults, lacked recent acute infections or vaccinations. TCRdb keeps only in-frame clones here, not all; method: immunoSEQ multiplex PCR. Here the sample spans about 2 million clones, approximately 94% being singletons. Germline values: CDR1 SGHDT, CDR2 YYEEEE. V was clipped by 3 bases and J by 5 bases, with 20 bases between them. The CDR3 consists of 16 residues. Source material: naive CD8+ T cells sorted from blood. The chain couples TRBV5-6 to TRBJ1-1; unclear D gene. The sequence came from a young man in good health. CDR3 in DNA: TGTGCCAGCAGCTCCCGCTTCGAGTACCTCGGGACTGAAGCTTTCTTT. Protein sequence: CASSSRFEYLGTEAFF.